This T cell receptor (beta chain) was obtained from a study of T cell repertoires in cytomegalovirus infection. This clonotype was seen only a few times. At one of its ends the junction is not consistent with the germline gene, which may arise from a read error. TCRdb called the reads again in MiXCR, with one record for every CDR3 protein. This table has fewer than 350,000 distinct CDR3 sequences, under 20% appearing once. CDR3 length equals 18 residues. Germline V gives CDR1 SGHVS, CDR2 FNYEAQ. The receptor was derived from a human donor in good health (CMV status not recorded). Some clones in this sample may be carry-over from other donors' samples. Sequencing was carried out using PBMCs. The J gene is TRBJ2-7, the V gene TRBV7-6, with 8 positions matching TRBD1. CDR3 region: CASSFQDRVFYFSYEQYF. The CDR3 nucleotides read TGTGCTAGCAGCTTCCAGGACAGGGTTTTTTATTTCTCCTACGAGCAGTACTTC.